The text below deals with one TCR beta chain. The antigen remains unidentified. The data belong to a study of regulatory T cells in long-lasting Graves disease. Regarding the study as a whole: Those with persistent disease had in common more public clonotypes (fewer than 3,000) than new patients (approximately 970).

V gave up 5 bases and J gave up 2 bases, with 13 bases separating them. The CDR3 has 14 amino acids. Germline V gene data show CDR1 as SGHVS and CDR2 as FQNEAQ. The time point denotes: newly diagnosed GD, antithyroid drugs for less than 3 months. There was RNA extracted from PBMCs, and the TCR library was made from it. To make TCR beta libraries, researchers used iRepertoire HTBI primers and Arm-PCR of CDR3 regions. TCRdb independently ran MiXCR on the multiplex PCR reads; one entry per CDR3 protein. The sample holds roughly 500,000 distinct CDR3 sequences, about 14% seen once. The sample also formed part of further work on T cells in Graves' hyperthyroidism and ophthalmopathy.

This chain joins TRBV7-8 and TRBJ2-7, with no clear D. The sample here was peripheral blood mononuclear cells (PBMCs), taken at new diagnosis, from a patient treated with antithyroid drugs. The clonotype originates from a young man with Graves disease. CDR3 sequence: CASSAPKIPYEQYF. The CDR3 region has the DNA TGTGCCAGCAGCGCCCCGAAGATCCCCTACGAGCAGTACTTC.